What follows are 22 T cell receptor beta chains derived from one specimen sequenced in a study of shared clonotypes between healthy human individuals. Assay: immunoSEQ multiplex PCR; the TCRdb copy retains only in-frame clones and omits some. The table has 1.6 million or so clones, roughly 96% seen once. Sample: naive CD4+ T cells sorted from blood. Indicated subset: CD45RA+ positively selected. The receptors come from a man under 40 in good health.

The chain has TRBV7-2 and TRBJ1-4; D gene ambiguous. Germline V gene lookup returns CDR1 SGHTA and CDR2 FQGNSA. The CDR3 length is 17 residues. Trimming took 4 bases from V and 2 from J, leaving 17 bases between them. CDR3 nucleotides: TGTGCCAGCAGCTCTCCGGTCCCCGACGGGACTAATGAAAAACTGTTTTTT. Protein sequence: CASSSPVPDGTNEKLFF.

This clone was picked up one time. This chain uses TRBV27 with TRBJ2-7; D ambiguous. Germline assignment: CDR1 MNHEY and CDR2 SMNVEV (reference sequence). The CDR3 spans 13 residues. Trimming removed 2 bases at V and 0 bases at J, with 5 bases between. DNA of the CDR3: TGTGCCAGCAGTTTAACAGCCTCCTACGAGCAGTACTTC. Translation gives CASSLTASYEQYF.

The chain recombines TRBV7-2 with TRBJ2-3; no definite D call. Trimming removed 1 base from V and 5 bases from J, with 7 bases in between. The CDR3 is 13 amino acids. Germline V gives CDR1 SGHTA, CDR2 FQGNSA. CDR3 bases: TGTGCCAGCAGCTTAGGGACCCTAGATACGCAGTATTTT. As protein: CASSLGTLDTQYF.

CDR3 in DNA: TGTGCCAGCAGTGAAGCGGGACGGTTGACCTACGAGCAGTACTTC. Its translation is CASSEAGRLTYEQYF. The chain is built from TRBV6-1 and TRBJ2-7; D may correspond to TRBD1 or TRBD2 (5 bases each). Trimming removed 0 bases at V and 2 bases at J, with 11 bases between. The CDR3 is 15 residues long. Germline CDR1 MNHNS, CDR2 SASEGT.

Comments on this clone: The same CDR3 arises from other DNA sequences in this sample as well. The chain employs TRBV7-2 and TRBJ2-7; D is possibly TRBD1 or TRBD2 (6 bases each). CDR3 length: 14 residues. Trimming removed 1 base at V and 3 bases at J, with 10 bases between. Germline loops: CDR1 SGHTA, CDR2 FQGNSA. The CDR3 is CASSLDGGGYEQYF. CDR3 nucleotide sequence: TGTGCCAGCAGCTTAGACGGGGGCGGCTACGAGCAGTACTTC.

The chain has TRBV7-6 and TRBJ1-4; D is undetermined. The CDR3 runs to 16 residues. Trimming removed 1 base from V and 6 bases from J, with 15 bases in between. Germline assignment: CDR1 SGHVS and CDR2 FNYEAQ. CDR3: CASSLGVSGPHEKLFF. CDR3 DNA sequence: TGTGCCAGCAGCTTAGGGGTGAGCGGACCCCATGAAAAACTGTTTTTT.

As regards this clone: At one end, the junction sequence differs from germline, possibly due to a read error. Other DNA sequences in this sample translate to the same CDR3. V and J are TRBV6-6 and TRBJ1-2; D is unclear. The CDR3 length is 13 residues. Germline V lookup: CDR1 MNHNY, CDR2 SVGAGI (reference sequence). The CDR3 spells CASSYRENYGYTF. In DNA, the CDR3 is TGCGCCAGCAGTTACCGTGAGAACTATGGCTACACCTTC.

Comments on this clone: Other nucleotide sequences from this sample produce the same CDR3. The chain has TRBV7-3 and TRBJ2-3; D is ambiguous. Germline CDR1 reads SGHTA; CDR2 reads FQGTGA. The germline V and J ends were trimmed by 0 bases and 4 bases, with 5 bases remaining between them. The CDR3 sequence is 13 residues long. The CDR3 region has the DNA TGTGCCAGCAGCTTAACAGGACCAGATACGCAGTATTTT. This codes for CASSLTGPDTQYF.

In DNA, the CDR3 is TGTGCCAGTGGGGCCAGGGGTGGAGAGACCCAGTACTTC. It yields the protein CASGARGGETQYF. The J gene is TRBJ2-5, the V gene TRBV11-2; D possibly corresponds to TRBD1 (6 bases). V gave up 9 bases and J gave up 4 bases, with 15 bases separating them. The CDR3 spans 13 residues. Germline CDR1 and CDR2: SGHAT and FQNNGV.

The rearrangement joins TRBV11-2 to TRBJ1-1; 9 bases align to TRBD1. After removal of 6 bases from V and 0 bases from J, the junction contained 11 bases not matched to a gene. The germline gives CDR1 SGHAT, CDR2 FQNNGV. CDR3 length equals 17 residues. DNA of the CDR3: TGTGCCAGCAGGGGACAGGGTGTCGGGGGGATGAACACTGAAGCTTTCTTT. It specifies CASRGQGVGGMNTEAFF.

A remark on this clone: This sample includes further DNA sequences coding for the same CDR3. The J gene is TRBJ2-3, the V gene TRBV28, with D maybe TRBD2 (6 bases). V lost 3 bases and J 0 bases, leaving 7 bases between the germline ends. The germline V gene has CDR1 MDHEN and CDR2 SYDVKM. This CDR3 has 14 amino acids. The CDR3 reads CASSLGTSTDTQYF. The DNA of the CDR3 is TGTGCCAGCAGTTTGGGGACTAGCACAGATACGCAGTATTTT.

V is TRBV6-5 and J is TRBJ2-1, with D tentatively TRBD1 or TRBD2 (5 bases each). Trimming stripped 10 bases from V and 8 bases from J, with 24 bases between. CDR3 length: 15 residues. Germline V gene data show CDR1 as MNHEY and CDR2 as SVGAGI. In nucleotides, the CDR3 is TGTGCCATCCCCTCTCACCGGGACCAGAGGGATGAGCAGTTCTTC. Protein: CAIPSHRDQRDEQFF.

The chain combines TRBV9 with TRBJ1-1; 8 bases are a match to TRBD1. Germline CDR1 and CDR2: SGDLS and YYNGEE. V shed 8 bases and J 2 bases; nucleotides not matched to a gene: 8. This CDR3 comprises 14 residues. The CDR3 DNA is TGTGCCAGTGGGGCAGGGGGCGGCAACACTGAAGCTTTCTTT. This gives the protein CASGAGGGNTEAFF.

This clone has a single count. This rearrangement joins TRBV5-1 to TRBJ2-3, with 9 bases fitting TRBD2. The CDR3 loop spans 14 amino acids. Germline CDR1 reads SGHRS; CDR2 reads YFSETQ. V shed 4 bases and J 5 bases; nucleotides not matched to a gene: 5. CDR3 in amino acids: CASSPPTSGDTQYF. The CDR3 DNA sequence: TGCGCCAGCAGCCCCCCGACTAGCGGAGATACGCAGTATTTT.

CDR3 sequence (DNA): TGTGCCAGCAGAGAGCGGGAGGGAGGCTACAATGAGCAGTTCTTC. Its translation is CASREREGGYNEQFF. The V and J genes are TRBV6-5 and TRBJ2-1, with 10 bases lining up with TRBD2. Germline CDR1 reads MNHEY; CDR2 reads SVGAGI. The CDR3 has 15 residues. V was pared by 6 bases and J by 3 bases, with 5 bases of the junction left unmatched.

The genes are TRBV7-9 and TRBJ2-1, with unresolved D. Trimming shortened V by 7 bases and J by 8 bases, and 12 bases separated the two germline ends. This CDR3 is 12 amino acids long. Germline CDR1 reads SEHNR; CDR2 reads FQNEAQ (reference sequence). CDR3 in amino acids: CASTPYHDEQFF. The CDR3 DNA sequence: TGTGCCAGCACCCCATACCACGATGAGCAGTTCTTC. Looking up the rest from reference TRBV7-9 and TRBJ2-1 gives the full variable domain: DTGVSQNPRHKITKRGQNVTFRCDPISEHNRLYWYRQTLGQGPEFLTYFQNEAQLEKSRLLSDRFSAERPKGSFSTLEIQRTEQGDSAMYLCASTPYHDEQFFGPGTRLTVL.

This chain connects TRBV28 to TRBJ1-1; 7 nucleotides agree with TRBD1. The V segment lost 6 bases and the J segment 8 bases; nucleotides outside the gene matches: 6. The germline V gene has CDR1 MDHEN and CDR2 SYDVKM. The CDR3 spans 12 residues. The chain's CDR3 is CASSPRDSEAFF. The CDR3 DNA is TGTGCCAGCAGCCCCCGGGACAGCGAAGCTTTCTTT.

The rearrangement joins TRBV18 to TRBJ1-4; 12 nucleotides match TRBD1. The trim removed 5 bases at V and 0 bases at J, leaving 7 bases unmatched. The CDR3 has 18 amino acids. Looked up from germline, CDR1 is KGHSH and CDR2 is LQKENI. The CDR3 DNA follows: TGTGCCAGCTCAGGGACAGGGGGCGTCACTGCAACTAATGAAAAACTGTTTTTT. Its translation is CASSGTGGVTATNEKLFF.

V gene TRBV9 combines with J gene TRBJ1-2; TRBD1 might be the D (5 bases). Trimming removed 4 bases at V and 4 bases at J, with 20 bases between. The V gene's germline CDR1 is SGDLS and CDR2 YYNGEE. This CDR3 has 16 residues. The CDR3 here is CASSSRDMGGGYGYTF. The CDR3 nucleotides read TGTGCCAGCAGCTCCCGAGACATGGGGGGAGGCTATGGCTACACCTTC.

This clone was picked up one time. The V gene is TRBV6-5, the J gene TRBJ1-2; D remains unclear. V lost 4 bases and J 5 bases, leaving 8 bases between the germline ends. Germline CDR1 reads MNHEY; CDR2 reads SVGAGI. The length of the CDR3 is 12 residues. The CDR3 spells CASSSRMYGYTF. CDR3 in DNA: TGTGCCAGCAGTTCTCGAATGTATGGCTACACCTTC.

The rearrangement links TRBV7-9 to TRBJ1-1; 8 bases are a match to TRBD1. The CDR3 length is 15 residues. The germline gives CDR1 SEHNR, CDR2 FQNEAQ (reference sequence). The V segment lost 3 bases and the J segment 11 bases; nucleotides outside the gene matches: 14. The CDR3 reads CASSFDRGPQYGAFF. CDR3 bases: TGTGCCAGCAGCTTTGACAGGGGCCCACAGTATGGGGCTTTCTTT.

The chain is built from TRBV10-1 and TRBJ2-3; D could derive from TRBD1 or TRBD2 (6 bases each). Trimming stripped 4 bases from V and 4 bases from J, with 12 bases between. Per the germline V gene, CDR1 is WNHNN and CDR2 is SYGVQD (reference sequence). This CDR3 region has 14 residues. In DNA, the CDR3 is TGCGCCAGCAGTGCGAGGAGGGGGGCAGATACGCAGTATTTT. As protein: CASSARRGADTQYF.